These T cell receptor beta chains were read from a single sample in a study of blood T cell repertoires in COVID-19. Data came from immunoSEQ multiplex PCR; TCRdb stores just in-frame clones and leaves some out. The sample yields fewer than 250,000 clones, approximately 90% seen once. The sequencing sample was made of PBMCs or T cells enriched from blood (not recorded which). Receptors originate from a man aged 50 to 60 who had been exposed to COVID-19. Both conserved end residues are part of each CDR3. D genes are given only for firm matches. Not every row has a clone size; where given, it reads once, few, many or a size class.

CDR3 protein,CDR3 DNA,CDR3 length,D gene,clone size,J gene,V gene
CASATTGGKAFF,TGTGCTAGTGCCACGACAGGTGGTAAGGCTTTCTTT,12,NA,NA,TRBJ1-1,TRBV12-5
CASRRTVITFSGANVLTF,TGTGCCAGCAGAAGGACAGTGATTACCTTCTCTGGGGCCAACGTCCTGACTTTC,18,NA,NA,TRBJ2-6,TRBV27
CASSSNLNTEAFF,TGTGCCAGCAGTTCCAATTTGAACACTGAAGCTTTCTTT,13,NA,NA,TRBJ1-1,TRBV6-5
CASDRDRGYYGYTF,TGTGCCAGCGACCGGGACAGGGGCTACTATGGCTACACCTTC,14,TRBD1,once,TRBJ1-2,TRBV6-5
CATSDLSREGLGNEQFF,TGTGCCACCAGTGATTTGTCGCGGGAGGGCCTTGGCAATGAGCAGTTCTTC,17,TRBD2,NA,TRBJ2-1,TRBV24-1
CASSLPLAGASTDTQYF,TGCGCCAGCAGCCTCCCACTAGCGGGGGCCTCCACAGATACGCAGTATTTT,17,TRBD2,NA,TRBJ2-3,TRBV5-1
CATSRSITGFSYNEQFF,TGTGCCACCAGCAGATCAATCACAGGGTTCTCCTACAATGAGCAGTTCTTC,17,NA,NA,TRBJ2-1,TRBV15
CASSPHGRGNSPLHF,TGTGCCAGCAGCCCGCATGGGCGGGGTAATTCACCCCTCCACTTT,15,NA,once,TRBJ1-6,TRBV5-4
CASSEQGAQGNYGYTF,TGTGCCAGCAGCGAACAGGGGGCGCAGGGTAACTATGGCTACACCTTC,16,TRBD1,NA,TRBJ1-2,TRBV2
CASSLGRVNNEQFF,TGTGCCAGCAGCTTAGGCAGGGTTAACAATGAGCAGTTCTTC,14,NA,NA,TRBJ2-1,TRBV7-3
CASSRHGIYNSPLHF,TGTGCCAGCAGTCGACACGGGATTTATAATTCACCCCTCCACTTT,15,NA,NA,TRBJ1-6,TRBV6-5
CASSQGGAMNTEAFF,TGTGCCAGCAGCCAAGGAGGTGCGATGAACACTGAAGCTTTCTTT,15,NA,NA,TRBJ1-1,TRBV4-2
CASSRQNPYGAFF,TGTGCCAGCAGTCGACAGAACCCTTACGGGGCTTTCTTT,13,NA,NA,TRBJ1-1,TRBV12-3/TRBV12-4
CASSLRVGQTGELFF,TGTGCCAGCAGCTTAAGAGTGGGACAGACCGGGGAGCTGTTTTTT,15,TRBD1,NA,TRBJ2-2,TRBV7-2
CASSPGSTGGRTDTQYF,TGCGCCAGCAGCCCCGGCTCGACAGGGGGCCGCACAGATACGCAGTATTTT,17,TRBD1,NA,TRBJ2-3,TRBV5-1
CSVEGGDGYTF,TGCAGCGTTGAGGGGGGGGATGGCTACACCTTC,11,NA,NA,TRBJ1-2,TRBV29-1
CASSVGVAGVFRETQYF,TGTGCCAGCAGCGTAGGAGTAGCGGGAGTTTTTAGGGAGACCCAGTACTTC,17,TRBD2,NA,TRBJ2-5,TRBV9
CASSTQGGSPLHF,TGTGCCAGCAGTACACAGGGGGGTTCACCCCTCCACTTT,13,TRBD1,once,TRBJ1-6,TRBV28
CASSQGEGYEQFF,TGCGCCAGCAGCCAGGGAGAAGGATATGAGCAGTTCTTC,13,NA,NA,TRBJ2-1,TRBV4-1
CASSQRGRRTDTQYF,TGTGCCAGCAGCCAACGCGGGAGACGCACAGATACGCAGTATTTT,15,TRBD2,NA,TRBJ2-3,TRBV3-1/TRBV3-2